A selection of T cell receptor beta chains follows, all from one sample in a study of cytomegalovirus exposure and HLA in healthy donors. TCRdb's copy holds only in-frame clones and misses some; the assay was immunoSEQ multiplex PCR. The sample has about 78,000 clones; approximately 80% are singletons. Input material: PBMCs. Receptor source: a woman aged 45 to 65 in good health and CMV-seropositive. Both conserved end residues are part of each CDR3. Size tells how often a clone was seen (once, few, many) or the class of an expanded clone, and some rows leave it out.

v_call clone_size cdr3_aa
TRBV21-1 . CASSKYRAETGANVLTF
TRBV6-5 . CASSRQGTEAFF
TRBV25-1 . CASSGLVNTGELFF
TRBV5-1 . CASSAGQGSNTEAFF
TRBV6-4 . CASSDRLAGGDEQFF
TRBV7-6 . CASSLDGTYNEQFF
TRBV4-1 . CASSPSGSRDNEQFF
TRBV4-2 . CASSQWEGGVVRETQYF
TRBV6-1 . CASSDPGLAGVRYNEQFF
TRBV9 . CASSVGPGGEGTEAFF
TRBV9 few CASSVTTSGGHTQYF
TRBV30 . CAWGLTGGQGYTF
TRBV27 few CASSLSPGQGSDTQYF
TRBV9 . CASSKELANYGYTF
TRBV9 once CASSVGRDSPLHF
TRBV30 . CAWSVGGHTEAFF
TRBV6-5 . CASTEGFKAFF
TRBV6-6 . CASRDMNTGELFF
TRBV5-6 . CASSLRPGVGQPQHF
TRBV6-5 . CASTPGGQGNEKLFF
TRBV11-2 . CASSARTGYTDTQYF
TRBV6-6 . CASSYYLAGATGELFF
TRBV19 few CASSIGATGTVGFGYTF
TRBV9 . CASSVVTGTGGSGYTF
TRBV6-6 . CASSRSWANDYGYTF
TRBV5-1 . CASSPEGAGGPGGGNEQFF
TRBV5-1 . CASSMGRTGNTIYF
TRBV7-8 . CASSLSRTSGAKNIQYF
TRBV30 once CAWSTRTGGGGYTF
TRBV5-6 few CASSLGANTEAFF
TRBV10-3 few CAISESGGGALPSTDTQYF
TRBV5-1 once CASSLDYTGELFF
TRBV19 . CASSVLQGIQQPQHF
TRBV11-1 . CASSPGGTEAFF
TRBV6-1 . CASSALQGSPQHF
TRBV18 . CASSPPIRGKNTIYF
TRBV9 . CASSFLPGLAGTNTGELFF
TRBV15 . CATSRRQGRSDEQYF
TRBV9 . CASSARTSSGRGDTQYF
TRBV5-6 . CASSLDLLPDNEQFF
TRBV27 . CASSRSGGAYEQYF
TRBV2 . CASKDSLNTEAFF
TRBV9 . CASSPSGGEGEAFF
TRBV7-9 . CASSDGQRHGYTF
TRBV7-9 . CASSMNSNQPQHF
TRBV10-3 . CAISKGAGSSYNEQFF
TRBV7-3 . CASSLVGTVNNEQFF
TRBV7-9 . CSSSSGLGGYTF
TRBV6-4 . CASRGSGDRDEQFF
TRBV27 . CASSLGLPDSGNTIYF
TRBV27 . CASRTAISGANVLTF
TRBV5-1 . CASSLAGLAGAETQYF
TRBV2 . CASNGDYYGHTF
TRBV7-6 . CASSYRGNEQFF
TRBV7-9 . CSSSTWNSGGTGYGYTF
TRBV2 . CASRLLAGSFFTDTQYF
TRBV18 . CASSPVEYEQYF